This T cell receptor (beta chain) comes out of a study of T cell repertoires in cytomegalovirus infection. The wider study: CMV infection plus the matching HLA type was flagged by public TCR beta signatures.

TCRdb re-analysed the reads in MiXCR, keeping a single row per CDR3 protein. Of 680,000 or so distinct CDR3 sequences in the sample, around a third were seen once. V was trimmed by 7 bases and J by 0 bases, leaving 13 bases between them. The CDR3 length is 14 residues. The germline CDR1 and CDR2 sequences are ENHRY and SYGVKD. Study results and caveats: Summed public TCR beta family frequency identified CMV carriers bearing the relevant HLA. It was HLA-C-restricted CMV-specific TCR beta clonotypes that dominated the response ex vivo.

This clonotype has more than one count but fewer than ten. Its antigen is not identified. The J gene is TRBJ2-7, the V gene TRBV10-3; D may be TRBD2 (5 bases). The sample consisted of cultured PBMCs, taken from culture after CMV antigen stimulation. The clonotype was recovered from a human donor in good health (CMV status not recorded). Some clones in this sample may be carry-over from other donors' samples. The CDR3 loop reads CAIMGEESSYEQYF. CDR3 in DNA: TGTGCCATCATGGGAGAGGAGAGCTCCTACGAGCAGTACTTC.